The source of this T cell receptor beta chain is a study of blood T cell repertoires in COVID-19. About the research overall: Material from acute and convalescent COVID-19 was sourced from the United States, Italy and Spain. PBMCs, B-cell-depleted T cells, or T cells were the source of the cDNA or gDNA that made up the material.

Per germline, CDR1 SEHNR and CDR2 FQNEAQ (reference sequence). V was shortened by 3 bases and J by 8 bases, with 14 bases between the two germline ends. The CDR3 loop spans 14 amino acids. Original processing notes: By means of reference gene primer amplification, nucleated cell counts were estimated. The protocol was immunoSEQ multiplex PCR, while the TCRdb copy is restricted to in-frame clones and leaves out a portion. V and J calls and clone size are given by that table; D and trimming were obtained from the DNA. The repertoire holds roughly 220,000 clones, with approximately 83% as singletons. This clonotype was sampled from a woman in her thirties who had recovered from COVID-19. The gene calls are TRBV7-9 and TRBJ2-1, with D maybe TRBD1 (5 bases). Sequences were obtained from peripheral blood. The CDR3 region has the DNA TGTGCCAGCAGCTTCGGCAGGGCTGTCGATGAGCAGTTCTTC. Encoded protein: CASSFGRAVDEQFF. The full variable domain, in which reference TRBV7-9 and TRBJ2-1 provide the parts outside the CDR3, is DTGVSQNPRHKITKRGQNVTFRCDPISEHNRLYWYRQTLGQGPEFLTYFQNEAQLEKSRLLSDRFSAERPKGSFSTLEIQRTEQGDSAMYLCASSFGRAVDEQFFGPGTRLTVL.